What follows are 19 T cell receptor beta chains derived from one specimen sequenced in a study of blood T cell repertoires in COVID-19. The data were produced by immunoSEQ multiplex PCR, yet TCRdb's version contains in-frame clones alone and is incomplete. The sample gives 250,000 to 350,000 clones, roughly 90% of which show up once; under 3.5% is in the top ten. Sample: peripheral blood. The receptors come from a woman aged 25 to 39 with active or convalescent COVID-19.

This chain's CDR3 is CASSSKDRGTISNQPQHF. CDR3 nucleotide sequence: TGTGCCAGCAGTTCTAAGGATAGGGGTACGATTAGCAATCAGCCCCAGCATTTT. J is TRBJ1-5 and V is TRBV7-8; the D gene is possibly TRBD1 (5 bases). The CDR3 spans 18 residues. V shed 6 bases and J shed 0 bases, with 21 bases lying between them. In germline, CDR1 is SGHVS, CDR2 FQNEAQ.

This rearrangement joins TRBV28 to TRBJ1-5, with D perhaps matching TRBD1 (6 bases). The CDR3 is made up of 15 amino acids. Germline values: CDR1 MDHEN, CDR2 SYDVKM. Trimming stripped 4 bases from V and 1 base from J, with 11 bases between. The CDR3 is CASSSGQGSNQPQHF. CDR3 DNA: TGTGCCAGCAGTTCAGGGCAGGGGAGCAATCAGCCCCAGCATTTT.

The chain is built from TRBV19 and TRBJ1-6, with D tentatively TRBD1 (5 bases). V was cut by 0 bases and J by 12 bases, with 9 bases left in between. From germline, CDR1 is LNHDA and CDR2 SQIVND (reference sequence). There are 13 residues in the CDR3. CDR3 protein: CASSIDKGLPLHF. DNA for the CDR3: TGTGCCAGTAGTATAGATAAGGGGTTACCCCTCCACTTT.

The chain links TRBV27 to TRBJ1-6, with D tentatively TRBD1 (5 bases). The V end lost 5 bases, the J end lost 2 bases, and 10 bases lay between the germline ends. The length of the CDR3 is 15 residues. Germline V gives CDR1 MNHEY, CDR2 SMNVEV (reference sequence). The chain's CDR3 is CASSARVAYNSPLHF. The CDR3 DNA reads TGTGCCAGCAGTGCCAGGGTCGCCTATAATTCACCCCTCCACTTT.

The chain joins TRBV6-2 or TRBV6-3 to TRBJ1-1; weak D call: TRBD1 (5 bases). V lost 4 bases and J 1 base, leaving 10 bases between the germline ends. This CDR3 region has 14 residues. Germline V CDR1 and CDR2: MNHEY, SVGEGT. The CDR3 loop reads CASSSGRGNTEAFF. CDR3 sequence (DNA): TGTGCCAGCAGTTCGGGGCGGGGGAACACTGAAGCTTTCTTT.

This clone has only a few counts. The chain couples TRBV9 to TRBJ1-6; D is undetermined. The CDR3 spans 16 residues. Per the germline V gene, CDR1 is SGDLS and CDR2 is YYNGEE. Trimming pared 2 bases from V and 6 bases from J, leaving 15 bases between. CDR3: CASSVLDEGPNSPLHF. Written as DNA, the CDR3 is TGTGCCAGCAGCGTCCTCGATGAGGGTCCTAATTCACCCCTCCACTTT.

This rearrangement joins TRBV5-1 to TRBJ1-2; 9 bases map to TRBD1. Germline V lookup: CDR1 SGHRS, CDR2 YFSETQ. V trimming: 3 bases; J trimming: 2 bases; junction bases outside the gene matches: 8. The CDR3 is 16 amino acids. The CDR3 loop is CASSWGTGNSNYGYTF. CDR3 bases: TGCGCCAGCAGCTGGGGGACAGGGAATTCCAACTATGGCTACACCTTC.

For the CDR3, the DNA is TGTGCCAGCATGGGGGGGCTTCCTGGGGCCAACGTCCTGACTTTC. Its translation is CASMGGLPGANVLTF. The V gene is TRBV21-1, the J gene TRBJ2-6; the table assigns TRBD2, which was not confirmed against the DNA. TRBV21-1 is flagged as a pseudogene. CDR3 length: 15 residues.

V usage is TRBV28 and J usage is TRBJ2-1; D is possibly TRBD2 (6 bases). The V gene's germline CDR1 is MDHEN and CDR2 SYDVKM. The CDR3 runs to 13 residues. V was trimmed by 10 bases and J by 3 bases, leaving 13 bases between them. This CDR3 is CAIAGGVYNEQFF. The CDR3 coding sequence is TGTGCCATCGCCGGGGGAGTCTACAATGAGCAGTTCTTC.

This chain uses TRBV3-1 (or the pseudogene TRBV3-2) with TRBJ1-2; 9 bases align to TRBD1. In germline, CDR1 is LGHDT, CDR2 YNNKEL (reference sequence). The CDR3 has 16 residues. J was trimmed by 6 bases and V by 3 bases; bases with no gene match: 11. DNA of the CDR3: TGTGCCAGCAGCCAGGACGACAGGGGGATCCTGGATGGCTACACCTTC. Its translation: CASSQDDRGILDGYTF.

This clone was detected once. The J gene is TRBJ1-2, the V gene TRBV28; D unresolved. The CDR3 spans 12 residues. V lost 5 bases to trimming and J lost 5 bases, with 9 bases between them. Germline-derived CDR1 and CDR2 are MDHEN and SYDVKM. The CDR3 DNA reads TGTGCCAGCAGTCCCCCCCAATATGGCTACACCTTC. Translated: CASSPPQYGYTF.

The rearrangement joins TRBV6-5 to TRBJ1-2; the D gene is possibly TRBD1 (6 bases). With 5 bases removed from V and 4 bases from J, the gap between germline ends came to 17 bases. This CDR3 contains 15 residues. Germline V gene lookup returns CDR1 MNHEY and CDR2 SVGAGI. The CDR3 loop reads CASSRAGESPYGYTF. For the CDR3, the DNA is TGTGCCAGCAGTCGGGCAGGGGAGAGTCCCTATGGCTACACCTTC.

This chain joins TRBV30 and TRBJ2-2; a weak D match, TRBD1 (6 bases). This CDR3 comprises 14 residues. Trimming removed 4 bases from V and 7 bases from J, with 16 bases in between. Germline CDR1 and CDR2: GTSNPN and SVGIG (reference sequence). The CDR3 protein is CAWNRRQVVGELFF. CDR3 bases: TGTGCCTGGAACCGCAGACAGGTGGTCGGGGAGCTGTTTTTT.

This sequence joins TRBV2 and TRBJ1-1, with a weak D call TRBD1 (6 bases). CDR1 SNHLY and CDR2 FYNNEI come from the germline V gene. Deletions cut 7 bases from V and 1 base from J, with 10 bases between. The CDR3 length is 13 residues. Here the CDR3 reads CASMLDRNTEAFF. CDR3 nucleotides: TGTGCCAGCATGTTGGACAGGAACACTGAAGCTTTCTTT.

The chain has TRBV2 and TRBJ2-7; TRBD1 aligns across 11 bases. The ends lost 6 bases at V and 7 bases at J; junction bases unmatched: 8. CDR1 and CDR2 (germline): SNHLY, FYNNEI. The CDR3 is 14 amino acids. The CDR3 DNA sequence: TGTGCCAGCAGGACCGGGACAGGGGGGACGGAGCAGTACTTC. Protein product: CASRTGTGGTEQYF.

The chain uses TRBV6-2 or TRBV6-3 and TRBJ1-1; TRBD1 matches at 8 bases. This CDR3 region has 13 residues. Trimming removed 2 bases from V and 11 bases from J; junction bases left unmatched: 7. Per the germline V gene, CDR1 is MNHEY and CDR2 is SVGEGT. The CDR3 protein is CASSYGQGRWAFF. The CDR3 DNA sequence: TGTGCCAGCAGTTACGGACAGGGCCGGTGGGCTTTCTTT.

The chain carries TRBV9 and TRBJ1-1; D remains ambiguous. Per germline, CDR1 SGDLS and CDR2 YYNGEE. The ends were cut back, 0 bases at V and 3 bases at J, with 12 bases in the middle. The CDR3 length is 15 residues. CDR3 amino acids: CASSVGVGLHTEAFF. In nucleotides, the CDR3 is TGTGCCAGCAGCGTAGGAGTTGGTTTGCACACTGAAGCTTTCTTT.

This clone was seen a handful of times. This chain connects TRBV19 to TRBJ2-2; 8 bases are shared with TRBD1. The CDR3 is made up of 20 amino acids. With 2 bases clipped from V and 2 bases from J, the junction kept 16 bases outside the gene matches. Germline V gene data show CDR1 as LNHDA and CDR2 as SQIVND (reference sequence). The CDR3 DNA follows: TGTGCCAGTAGTATAATAGGACAGGGATCCAAGATCTTAAACACCGGGGAGCTGTTTTTT. It is translated as CASSIIGQGSKILNTGELFF.

This clone occurred once. CDR3 in DNA: TGTGCCAGCAGCTCCAGGACTAGCGGGGGGCACCGGGAGCTGTTTTTT. Encoded protein: CASSSRTSGGHRELFF. The chain links TRBV7-2 to TRBJ2-2; 14 nucleotides align to TRBD2. Germline CDR1 SGHTA, CDR2 FQGNSA. V lost 4 bases and J lost 9; bases outside the gene matches: 7. The CDR3 is 16 residues long. The entire variable domain, with the rest obtained from reference TRBV7-2 and TRBJ2-2, is as follows: GAGVSQSPSNKVTEKGKDVELRCDPISGHTALYWYRQSLGQGLEFLIYFQGNSAPDKSGLPSDRFSAERTGGSVSTLTIQRTQQEDSAVYLCASSSRTSGGHRELFFGEGSRLTVL.